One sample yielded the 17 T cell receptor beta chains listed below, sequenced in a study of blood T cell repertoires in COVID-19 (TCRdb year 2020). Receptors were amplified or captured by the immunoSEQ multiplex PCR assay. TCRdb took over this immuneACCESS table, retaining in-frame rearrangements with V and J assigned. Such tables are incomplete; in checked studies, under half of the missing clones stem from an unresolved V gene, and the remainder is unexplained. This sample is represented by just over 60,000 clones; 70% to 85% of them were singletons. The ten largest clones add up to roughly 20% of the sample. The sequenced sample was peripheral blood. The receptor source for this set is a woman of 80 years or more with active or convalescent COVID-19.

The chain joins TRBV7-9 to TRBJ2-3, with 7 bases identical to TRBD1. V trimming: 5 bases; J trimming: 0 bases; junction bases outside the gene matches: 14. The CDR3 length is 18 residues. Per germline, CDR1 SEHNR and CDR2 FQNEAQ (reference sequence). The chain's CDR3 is CASSRAVAWDSSTDTQYF. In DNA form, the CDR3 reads TGTGCCAGCAGCCGGGCGGTCGCATGGGACAGTAGCACAGATACGCAGTATTTT.

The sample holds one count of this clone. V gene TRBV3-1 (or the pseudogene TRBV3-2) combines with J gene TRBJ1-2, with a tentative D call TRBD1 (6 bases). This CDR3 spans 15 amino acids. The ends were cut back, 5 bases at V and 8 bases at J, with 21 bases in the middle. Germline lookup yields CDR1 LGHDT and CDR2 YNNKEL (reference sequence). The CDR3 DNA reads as TGTGCCAGCAGCTATACTTGGGGGCCTGAGAAGGGCTACACCTTC. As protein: CASSYTWGPEKGYTF.

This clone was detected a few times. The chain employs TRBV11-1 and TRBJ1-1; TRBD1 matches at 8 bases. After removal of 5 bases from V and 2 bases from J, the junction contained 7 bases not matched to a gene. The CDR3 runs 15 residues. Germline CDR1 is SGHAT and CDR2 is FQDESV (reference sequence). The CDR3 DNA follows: TGTGCCAGCAGCCAGGACAGGGCGAAAAACACTGAAGCTTTCTTT. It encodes CASSQDRAKNTEAFF.

The CDR3 nucleotides read TGTGCCAGCAGTCACCGCGGGACAGGTCTGTTTTTT. It specifies CASSHRGTGLFF. The chain carries TRBV12-3 or TRBV12-4 and TRBJ1-4; 8 nucleotides match TRBD1. The CDR3 is 12 amino acids. J gave up 14 bases and V 5 bases, and 7 bases lay outside the gene matches.

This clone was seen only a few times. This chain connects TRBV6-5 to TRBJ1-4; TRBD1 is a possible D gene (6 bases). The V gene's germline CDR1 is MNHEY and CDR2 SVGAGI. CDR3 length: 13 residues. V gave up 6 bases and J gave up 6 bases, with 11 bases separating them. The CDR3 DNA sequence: TGTGCCAGCAGACGGGACACCGATGAAAAACTGTTTTTT. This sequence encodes CASRRDTDEKLFF.

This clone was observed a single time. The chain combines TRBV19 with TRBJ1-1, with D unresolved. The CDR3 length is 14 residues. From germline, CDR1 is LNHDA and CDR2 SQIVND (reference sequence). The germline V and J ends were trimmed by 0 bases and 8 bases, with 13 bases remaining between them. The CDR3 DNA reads TGTGCCAGTAGTATAGACCTGACACTGGTAGAAGCTTTCTTT. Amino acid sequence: CASSIDLTLVEAFF.

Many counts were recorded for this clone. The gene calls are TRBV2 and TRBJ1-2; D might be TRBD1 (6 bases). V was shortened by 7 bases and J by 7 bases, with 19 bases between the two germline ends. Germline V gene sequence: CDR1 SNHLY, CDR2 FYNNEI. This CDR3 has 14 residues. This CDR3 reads CASTRDYNRAGYTF. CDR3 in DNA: TGTGCCAGCACCAGAGACTACAACAGGGCTGGCTACACCTTC.

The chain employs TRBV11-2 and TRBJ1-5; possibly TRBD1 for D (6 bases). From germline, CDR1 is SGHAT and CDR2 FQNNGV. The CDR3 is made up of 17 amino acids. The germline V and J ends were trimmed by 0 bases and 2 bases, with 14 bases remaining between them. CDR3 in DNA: TGTGCCAGCAGCTTAGATGGGCGGGGGCTAGGCAATCAGCCCCAGCATTTT. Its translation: CASSLDGRGLGNQPQHF.

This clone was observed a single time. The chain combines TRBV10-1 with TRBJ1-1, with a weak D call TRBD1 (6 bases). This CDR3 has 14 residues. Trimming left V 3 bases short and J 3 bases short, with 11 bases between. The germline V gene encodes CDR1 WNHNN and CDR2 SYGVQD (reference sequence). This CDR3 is CASSDWGRDTEAFF. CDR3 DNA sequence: TGCGCCAGCAGTGATTGGGGGCGAGACACTGAAGCTTTCTTT.

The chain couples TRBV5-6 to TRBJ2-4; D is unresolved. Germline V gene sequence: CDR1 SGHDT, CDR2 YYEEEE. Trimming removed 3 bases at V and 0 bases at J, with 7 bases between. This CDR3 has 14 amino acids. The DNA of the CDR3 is TGTGCCAGCAGCTACCAGTTAGCCAAAAACATTCAGTACTTC. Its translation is CASSYQLAKNIQYF.

CDR3 bases: TGTGCCAGCAGCCAACGTAGCAATCAGCCCCAGCATTTT. This sequence encodes CASSQRSNQPQHF. The gene calls are TRBV3-1 (or the pseudogene TRBV3-2) and TRBJ1-5, with D unclear. The V gene lost 2 bases and the J gene lost 0 bases, with 2 bases spanning the gap. The germline CDR1 and CDR2 sequences are LGHDT and YNNKEL (reference sequence). The CDR3 consists of 13 residues.

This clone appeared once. CDR3: CASSEVGGGVGTDTQYF. CDR3 coding DNA: TGTGCCAGCAGTGAAGTGGGGGGAGGGGTCGGCACAGATACGCAGTATTTT. This sequence joins TRBV6-1 and TRBJ2-3, with 7 bases lining up with TRBD2. Germline lookup yields CDR1 MNHNS and CDR2 SASEGT. Trimming at V came to 1 base and at J to 1 base, leaving 8 bases not matched to a gene. The CDR3 is 17 amino acids.

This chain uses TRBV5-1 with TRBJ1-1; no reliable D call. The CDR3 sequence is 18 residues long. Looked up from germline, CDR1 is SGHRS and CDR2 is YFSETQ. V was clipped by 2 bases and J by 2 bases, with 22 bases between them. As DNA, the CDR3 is TGCGCCAGCAGCTTACGCACGGCAGGATGGGTGGAAAACACTGAAGCTTTCTTT. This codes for CASSLRTAGWVENTEAFF.

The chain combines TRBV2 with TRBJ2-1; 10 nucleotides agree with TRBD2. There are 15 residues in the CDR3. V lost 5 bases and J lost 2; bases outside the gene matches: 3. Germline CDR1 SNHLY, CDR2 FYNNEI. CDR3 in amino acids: CASSRSGGAYNEQFF. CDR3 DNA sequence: TGTGCCAGCAGTCGAAGCGGGGGGGCCTACAATGAGCAGTTCTTC.

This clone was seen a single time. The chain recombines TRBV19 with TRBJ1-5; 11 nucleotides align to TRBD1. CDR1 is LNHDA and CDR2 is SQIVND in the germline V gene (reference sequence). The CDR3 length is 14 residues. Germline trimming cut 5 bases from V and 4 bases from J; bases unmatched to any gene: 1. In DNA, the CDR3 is TGTGCCAGTAGTGGGACAGGGGGTAATCAGCCCCAGCATTTT. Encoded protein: CASSGTGGNQPQHF.

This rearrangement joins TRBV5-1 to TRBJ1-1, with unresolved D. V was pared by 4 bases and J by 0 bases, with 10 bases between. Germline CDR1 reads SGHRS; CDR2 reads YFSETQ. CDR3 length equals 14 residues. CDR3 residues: CASSQSGLNTEAFF. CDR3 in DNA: TGCGCCAGCAGCCAATCCGGTCTGAACACTGAAGCTTTCTTT.

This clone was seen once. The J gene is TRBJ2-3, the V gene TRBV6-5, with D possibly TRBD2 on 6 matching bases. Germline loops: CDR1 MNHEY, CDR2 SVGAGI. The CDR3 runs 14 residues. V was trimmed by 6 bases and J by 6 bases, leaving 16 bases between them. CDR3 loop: CASSLTSFPDTQYF. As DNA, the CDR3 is TGTGCCAGCAGCCTAACTAGCTTTCCGGATACGCAGTATTTT.